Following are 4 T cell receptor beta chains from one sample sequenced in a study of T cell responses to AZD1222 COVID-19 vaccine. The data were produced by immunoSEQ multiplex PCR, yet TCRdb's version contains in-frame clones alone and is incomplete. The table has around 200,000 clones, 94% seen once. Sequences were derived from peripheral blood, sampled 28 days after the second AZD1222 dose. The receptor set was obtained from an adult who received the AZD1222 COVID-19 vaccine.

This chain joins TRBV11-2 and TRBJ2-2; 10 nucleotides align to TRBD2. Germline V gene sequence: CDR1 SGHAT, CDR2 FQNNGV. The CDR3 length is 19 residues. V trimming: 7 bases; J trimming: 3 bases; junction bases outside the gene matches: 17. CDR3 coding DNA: TGTGCCAGCACCAAGATCGTGGTAGCGGGAGGCTACTACACCGGGGAGCTGTTTTTT. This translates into CASTKIVVAGGYYTGELFF.

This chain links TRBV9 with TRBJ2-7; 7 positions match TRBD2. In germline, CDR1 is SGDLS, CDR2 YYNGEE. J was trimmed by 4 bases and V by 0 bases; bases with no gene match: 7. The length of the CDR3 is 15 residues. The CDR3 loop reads CASSVAASGEYEQYF. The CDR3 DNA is TGTGCCAGCAGCGTAGCGGCTAGCGGAGAATACGAGCAGTACTTC.

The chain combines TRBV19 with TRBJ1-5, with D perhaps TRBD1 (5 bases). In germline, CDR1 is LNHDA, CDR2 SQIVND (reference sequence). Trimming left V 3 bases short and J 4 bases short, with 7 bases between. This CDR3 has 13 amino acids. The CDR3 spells CASSIGGNQPQHF. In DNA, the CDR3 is TGTGCCAGTAGTATTGGGGGGAATCAGCCCCAGCATTTT.

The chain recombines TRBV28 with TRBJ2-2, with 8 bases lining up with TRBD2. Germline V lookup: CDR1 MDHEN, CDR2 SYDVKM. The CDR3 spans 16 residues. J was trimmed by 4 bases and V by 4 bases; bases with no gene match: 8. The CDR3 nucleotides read TGTGCCAGCAGTTATCGGCCGGGAGGGGGCACCGGGGAGCTGTTTTTT. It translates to CASSYRPGGGTGELFF.